A selection of T cell receptor beta chains follows, all from one sample in a study of T cell responses to AZD1222 COVID-19 vaccine. Clones were read by immunoSEQ multiplex PCR, and TCRdb kept only the in-frame ones, dropping some. The sample carries around 100,000 clones, roughly 83% recorded once. The sample here was peripheral blood, taken on day 0 of AZD1222 vaccination. Receptors were obtained from an adult in good health. The CDR3 runs from the conserved cysteine through the conserved F or W. D genes are given only for firm matches. Not every row has a clone size; where given, it reads once, few, many or a size class.

v_call,clone_size,cdr3_length,j_call,d_call,cdr3_nt,cdr3_aa
TRBV11-3,NA,13,TRBJ1-1,NA,TGTGCCAGCAGCTTAGCAGGGAACACTGAAGCTTTCTTT,CASSLAGNTEAFF
TRBV11-3,NA,16,TRBJ2-5,NA,TGTGCCAGCAGCCCCCAACAGGGTGGCTTACAAGAGACCCAGTACTTC,CASSPQQGGLQETQYF
TRBV5-1,NA,16,TRBJ2-5,NA,TGCGCCAGCAGCTTGGCAGGTGGGCTCCAACAAGAGACCCAGTACTTC,CASSLAGGLQQETQYF
TRBV4-3,NA,14,TRBJ1-2,NA,TGCGCCAGCAGCCAAGATCTGAACCGCTATGGCTACACCTTC,CASSQDLNRYGYTF
TRBV5-6,few,14,TRBJ1-2,NA,TGTGCCAGCAGCTTGGGAGGGGTTCAAGGGGGCTACACCTTC,CASSLGGVQGGYTF
TRBV7-9,NA,14,TRBJ2-7,TRBD1,TGTGCCAGCAGCTCCGGGACAGGGGAGTACGAGCAGTACTTC,CASSSGTGEYEQYF
TRBV27,NA,16,TRBJ2-5,TRBD2,TGTGCCGCCGATGGGGCCCTAGCGGGGGTACAAGAGACCCAGTACTTC,CAADGALAGVQETQYF
TRBV7-9,NA,14,TRBJ2-2,NA,TGTGCCAGCATCCAAGTGGGGGACACCGGGGAGCTGTTTTTT,CASIQVGDTGELFF
TRBV27,few,15,TRBJ2-1,TRBD2,TGTGCCAGCACCCCTGGCGGGAGAGGTTACAATGAGCAGTTCTTC,CASTPGGRGYNEQFF
TRBV11-3,NA,12,TRBJ1-1,NA,TGTGCCAGCAGCTTAGTCGGGATGAAAGCTTTCTTT,CASSLVGMKAFF
TRBV6-5,NA,11,TRBJ2-1,NA,TGTGCCAGCACGGCCGATAGGGAGCAGTTCTTC,CASTADREQFF
TRBV5-5,NA,17,TRBJ2-7,TRBD1,TGTGCCAGCAGCTTTGCTCTACAGGACAGGGCATCCTACGAGCAGTACTTC,CASSFALQDRASYEQYF
TRBV9,NA,12,TRBJ1-5,NA,TGTTGGGGTGACAGAAAAAATCAGCCCCAGCATTTT,CWGDRKNQPQHF
TRBV2,NA,12,TRBJ2-3,NA,TGTGCCAGCAGCGTGCACAGTGGTACGCAGTATTTT,CASSVHSGTQYF
TRBV21-1,NA,15,TRBJ2-1,NA,TGTGCCGCCCGGGACAATGCTAGCGACCCCAATGAGCAGTTCTTC,CAARDNASDPNEQFF
TRBV2,NA,13,TRBJ2-5,NA,TGTGCCAGCAGTGCCCTCCTTCAAGAGACCCAGTACTTC,CASSALLQETQYF
TRBV5-4,few,15,TRBJ1-2,NA,TGTGCCAGCAGCGTGGCACAGTGGAGTAACTATGGCTACACCTTC,CASSVAQWSNYGYTF
TRBV24-1,NA,15,TRBJ2-5,NA,TGTGCCACCAGTGATGTCGGGGGCCCCATGGAGGCCCAGTACTTC,CATSDVGGPMEAQYF
TRBV5-1,NA,14,TRBJ1-2,NA,TGCGCCAGCAGCTCAGATAACCCGCGTAGGGGCTACACCTTC,CASSSDNPRRGYTF
TRBV10-3,NA,16,TRBJ1-2,NA,TGTGCCATCAGTCCTCCGAGGGGGGACCCTAACTATGGCTACACCTTC,CAISPPRGDPNYGYTF
TRBV27,few,14,TRBJ2-7,TRBD2,TGTGCCAGCAGACCCACTGGCGGGAGGACCGAGCAGTACTTC,CASRPTGGRTEQYF
TRBV19,NA,19,TRBJ1-5,TRBD1,TGTGCCAGTCTACCCTCCTCCCGGGACAGCATCTATAGCAATCAGCCCCAGCATTTT,CASLPSSRDSIYSNQPQHF
TRBV2,NA,16,TRBJ1-6,TRBD1,TGTGCCAGCAGTACGAACAGGGGTGGGGCTAATTCACCCCTCCACTTT,CASSTNRGGANSPLHF
TRBV5-4,once,18,TRBJ2-6,TRBD2,TGTGCCAGCAGCACCCCGACTAGCGGTCCCTCTGGGGCCAACGTCCTGACTTTC,CASSTPTSGPSGANVLTF
TRBV5-4,NA,12,TRBJ1-2,NA,TGTGCCAGCAGCTTGGAATCGTATGGCTACACCTTC,CASSLESYGYTF
TRBV28,NA,16,TRBJ2-5,TRBD1,TGTGCCAGCAGTTTCCCTCGGACAGGCCGACAAGAGACCCAGTACTTC,CASSFPRTGRQETQYF
TRBV11-2,NA,11,TRBJ2-1,NA,TGTGCCAGCAGCGTTGGAGGTCTGCCGTTCTTC,CASSVGGLPFF
TRBV29-1,NA,12,TRBJ1-2,NA,TGCAGCGTTGTACAGGTGATCTATGGCTACACCTTC,CSVVQVIYGYTF
TRBV29-1,NA,12,TRBJ2-7,TRBD2,TGCAGCGTTGAAACTAGCGGGAGTTATAGGGACTTC,CSVETSGSYRDF
TRBV6-5,NA,14,TRBJ2-5,NA,TGTGCCAGCACGGGCAGGGCCCCACAAGGGTCCCAGTACTTC,CASTGRAPQGSQYF
TRBV19,NA,16,TRBJ1-2,NA,TGTGCCAGTAGTCCCCCTGCGGGGGGTGGAGACTATGGCTACACCTTC,CASSPPAGGGDYGYTF
TRBV7-8,NA,15,TRBJ1-1,NA,TGTGCCAGCAGCTTTCCGGGAACTAAGAACACTGAAGCTTTCTTT,CASSFPGTKNTEAFF
TRBV5-6,many,17,TRBJ2-1,TRBD2,TGTGCCAGCAGCCCGGGACTAGCGGGGGGAAACTTCAGGGAGCAGTTCTTC,CASSPGLAGGNFREQFF